Shown below are 18 T cell receptor beta chains from a single sample sequenced in a study of PD-1 blockade in classical Hodgkin lymphoma. Measured with immunoSEQ multiplex PCR; TCRdb has only the in-frame clones, and not every one. The table has approximately 10,000 clones, 70% to 90% seen once. The sample's time point: cycle 4 day 1 (C4D1), after more than 5 weeks of nivolumab. Relapse was seen in all patients after autologous stem cell transplantation, and brentuximab vedotin exposure was variable. Through magnetic negative selection, CD8+ T cells were separated from PBMCs that had been thawed. The source was CD8+ T cells from blood, collected before the fourth cycle of nivolumab. The receptors here all came from a human donor with classical Hodgkin lymphoma. The donor label of this sample is uncertain.

This clone was observed a handful of times. The V call is TRBV19, the J call TRBJ1-1; no clear D gene. Germline-derived CDR1 and CDR2 are LNHDA and SQIVND (reference sequence). V lost 3 bases and J 6 bases, leaving 8 bases between the germline ends. The CDR3 spans 12 residues. CDR3: CASSIGGPEAFF. The CDR3 bases are TGTGCCAGTAGTATTGGCGGTCCTGAAGCTTTCTTT.

The V gene is TRBV19, the J gene TRBJ1-5; D gene uncertain. With 1 base removed from V and 6 bases from J, the gap between germline ends came to 4 bases. Germline V gives CDR1 LNHDA, CDR2 SQIVND (reference sequence). This CDR3 contains 12 residues. The DNA of the CDR3 is TGTGCCAGTAGTATAGGGGCTCAGCCCCAGCATTTT. The encoded protein is CASSIGAQPQHF.

This chain links TRBV5-6 with TRBJ2-5; 9 nucleotides line up with TRBD1. CDR1 SGHDT and CDR2 YYEEEE come from the germline V gene. V shed 4 bases and J 7 bases; nucleotides not matched to a gene: 11. This CDR3 spans 15 amino acids. CDR3 amino acids: CASSKNRDREATQYF. The CDR3 DNA reads TGTGCCAGCAGCAAAAATCGGGACAGGGAGGCGACCCAGTACTTC. Full variable domain (remainder filled in from reference TRBV5-6 and TRBJ2-5): DAGVTQSPTHLIKTRGQQVTLRCSPKSGHDTVSWYQQALGQGPQFIFQYYEEEERQRGNFPDRFSGHQFPNYSSELNVNALLLGDSALYLCASSKNRDREATQYFGPGTRLLVL.

The chain employs TRBV5-5 and TRBJ2-3; D gene unclear. The CDR3 is 14 amino acids. Trimming pared 2 bases from V and 0 bases from J, leaving 7 bases between. The germline V gene has CDR1 SGHKS and CDR2 YYEKEE (reference sequence). CDR3 nucleotides: TGTGCCAGCAGCTTCGAATCTAGCACAGATACGCAGTATTTT. Encoded protein: CASSFESSTDTQYF.

The V and J genes are TRBV5-4 and TRBJ2-3, with D unclear. The CDR3 contains 15 residues. V gave up 4 bases and J gave up 4 bases, with 16 bases separating them. CDR1 is SGHNT and CDR2 is YYREEE in the germline V gene (reference sequence). The CDR3 loop reads CASSPVDGRPDTQYF. The DNA of the CDR3 is TGTGCCAGCAGCCCCGTTGATGGAAGGCCAGATACGCAGTATTTT. The full variable domain, rest sourced from reference TRBV5-4 and TRBJ2-3, is ETGVTQSPTHLIKTRGQQVTLRCSSQSGHNTVSWYQQALGQGPQFIFQYYREEENGRGNFPPRFSGLQFPNYSSELNVNALELDDSALYLCASSPVDGRPDTQYFGPGTRLTVL.

The chain couples TRBV2 to TRBJ2-1, with D unclear. Germline-derived CDR1 and CDR2 are SNHLY and FYNNEI. This CDR3 contains 16 residues. Trimming removed 6 bases at V and 2 bases at J, with 17 bases between. The CDR3 region is CASRPGTSSPYNEQFF. CDR3 bases: TGTGCCAGCAGGCCGGGTACAAGCAGTCCCTACAATGAGCAGTTCTTC.

This chain uses TRBV2 with TRBJ1-1, with TRBD1 matching over 7 bases. Germline V CDR1 and CDR2: SNHLY, FYNNEI. The CDR3 totals 15 residues. V lost 0 bases to trimming and J lost 3 bases; unmatched junction nucleotides: 4. The CDR3 sequence is CASSEALGQYTEAFF. CDR3 coding DNA: TGTGCCAGCAGTGAAGCGCTGGGACAGTACACTGAAGCTTTCTTT.

This clone has just one count. The chain links TRBV18 to TRBJ2-7, with 7 bases matching TRBD1. The V segment lost 0 bases and the J segment 0 bases; nucleotides outside the gene matches: 14. This CDR3 comprises 19 residues. Germline CDR1 KGHSH, CDR2 LQKENI. The CDR3 DNA reads as TGTGCCAGCTCACCACCTCAGCAATGGGGACAGAACTACTCCTACGAGCAGTACTTC. It specifies CASSPPQQWGQNYSYEQYF.

The CDR3 loop reads CASSTSGTGGPDTQYF. CDR3 DNA: TGTGCCAGCAGCACTTCCGGGACAGGGGGCCCAGATACGCAGTATTTT. The chain employs TRBV5-4 and TRBJ2-3, with 12 positions matching TRBD1. V dropped 4 bases and J dropped 4; count of bases not matched to a gene: 7. In germline, CDR1 is SGHNT, CDR2 YYREEE (reference sequence). This CDR3 is built from 16 residues.

V gene TRBV6-5 combines with J gene TRBJ1-1; D perhaps matches TRBD1 (5 bases). The CDR3 extends over 16 amino acids. Trimming took 0 bases from V and 5 from J, leaving 16 bases between them. Per the germline V gene, CDR1 is MNHEY and CDR2 is SVGAGI. The CDR3 loop is CASSYSRPGSYTEAFF. In DNA, the CDR3 is TGTGCCAGCAGTTACTCGCGGCCAGGGTCGTATACTGAAGCTTTCTTT.

The V and J genes are TRBV28 and TRBJ2-7; D might be TRBD2 (6 bases). The CDR3 extends over 19 amino acids. V was cut by 4 bases and J by 0 bases, with 25 bases left in between. Germline V gives CDR1 MDHEN, CDR2 SYDVKM. CDR3 in amino acids: CASSSTSRGTPLFSYEQYF. Written as DNA, the CDR3 is TGTGCCAGCAGTTCCACATCCCGGGGGACGCCCCTTTTCTCCTACGAGCAGTACTTC.

The chain couples TRBV5-6 to TRBJ1-2; unclear D gene. The CDR3 has 14 residues. CDR1 is SGHDT, CDR2 YYEEEE, per germline. Trimming removed 0 bases from V and 3 bases from J, with 9 bases in between. CDR3 sequence reads: CASSLGGDYYGYTF. The CDR3 region has the DNA TGTGCCAGCAGCTTGGGCGGGGATTACTATGGCTACACCTTC.

This clone has only one observation. The chain uses TRBV15 and TRBJ2-2; D may be TRBD1 or TRBD2 (5 bases each). The germline CDR1 and CDR2 sequences are LNHNV and YYDKDF (reference sequence). The CDR3 has 15 residues. Trimming cost V 3 bases and J 6 bases, with 14 bases left between them. The CDR3 spells CATSREEEGAGELFF. CDR3 DNA: TGTGCCACCAGCAGGGAGGAGGAAGGGGCCGGGGAGCTGTTTTTT.

The CDR3 sequence: CASSSEGPEQYF. CDR3 DNA sequence: TGTGCCAGCAGCTCAGAAGGACCCGAGCAGTACTTC. The J gene is TRBJ2-7, the V gene TRBV11-2; D is unresolved. CDR3 length: 12 residues. Per the germline V gene, CDR1 is SGHAT and CDR2 is FQNNGV. The V gene lost 4 bases and the J gene lost 6 bases, with 10 bases spanning the gap.

The gene calls are TRBV7-2 and TRBJ2-7; 7 nucleotides agree with TRBD2. This CDR3 has 15 amino acids. The trim removed 3 bases at V and 3 bases at J, leaving 8 bases unmatched. The germline V gene has CDR1 SGHTA and CDR2 FQGNSA. Written as DNA, the CDR3 is TGTGCCAGCAGCTTTGGCGGGAGTACCCTCTACGAGCAGTACTTC. Its translation: CASSFGGSTLYEQYF.

The chain has TRBV10-3 and TRBJ1-5; 8 bases map to TRBD1. The length of the CDR3 is 14 residues. Germline CDR1 reads ENHRY; CDR2 reads SYGVKD. J gave up 5 bases and V 6 bases, and 6 bases lay outside the gene matches. The CDR3 here is CAISGQGPDQPQHF. The CDR3 nucleotides read TGTGCCATCAGCGGACAGGGCCCGGATCAGCCCCAGCATTTT.

CDR3 loop: CASSKPTWDLASNQPQHF. The CDR3 DNA reads as TGTGCCAGCAGCAAGCCAACTTGGGACCTAGCTAGCAATCAGCCCCAGCATTTT. The chain couples TRBV21-1 to TRBJ1-5. TRBV21-1 is annotated as a pseudogene. This CDR3 is built from 18 residues.

This chain connects TRBV7-2 to TRBJ1-1; perhaps TRBD1 as D (5 bases). The germline V gene has CDR1 SGHTA and CDR2 FQGNSA. CDR3 length equals 15 residues. Trimming removed 5 bases at V and 4 bases at J, with 17 bases between. The CDR3 reads CASSPSLGGGTEAFF. The CDR3 nucleotides are TGTGCCAGCAGCCCCTCCCTGGGGGGAGGCACTGAAGCTTTCTTT.